What follows are 9 T cell receptor beta chains derived from one specimen sequenced in a study of T cell responses to AZD1222 COVID-19 vaccine. Sequencing was performed with immunoSEQ multiplex PCR; in TCRdb, only in-frame clones are kept and a portion is missing. Here the sample spans around 140,000 clones, 91% being singletons. Specimen: peripheral blood, collected 28 days after the second dose of the MenACWY control vaccine. Receptors were obtained from an adult who received the MenACWY meningococcal vaccine as a control.

The sample holds one count of this clone. The chain combines TRBV29-1 with TRBJ2-5, with unresolved D. Germline CDR1 reads SQVTM; CDR2 reads ANQGSEA. Trimming pared 5 bases from V and 2 bases from J, leaving 21 bases between. This CDR3 contains 16 residues. For the CDR3, the DNA is TGCAGCGTTCTGGGCCGAAGGGATGTAGGGCAAGAGACCCAGTACTTC. Translated, it gives CSVLGRRDVGQETQYF.

This sequence joins TRBV14 and TRBJ1-6; 7 bases match TRBD1. Germline V gene sequence: CDR1 SGHDN, CDR2 FVKESK. J lost 11 bases, V lost 1 base, and 2 bases had no gene match. The CDR3 sequence is 13 residues long. The CDR3 loop reads CASSQGQGTPLHF. The CDR3 DNA reads TGTGCCAGCAGCCAAGGACAGGGTACACCCCTCCACTTT.

The chain employs TRBV30 and TRBJ2-7, with 11 bases identical to TRBD1. This CDR3 is 16 amino acids long. J gave up 4 bases and V 0 bases, and 8 bases lay outside the gene matches. Germline V gene data show CDR1 as GTSNPN and CDR2 as SVGIG (reference sequence). Here the CDR3 reads CAWSVDFGTGGYEQYF. CDR3 DNA sequence: TGTGCCTGGAGTGTAGATTTCGGGACAGGGGGTTACGAGCAGTACTTC.

The V call is TRBV28, the J call TRBJ1-5, with D possibly being TRBD1 (5 bases). Germline loops: CDR1 MDHEN, CDR2 SYDVKM. The CDR3 spans 13 residues. Trimming removed 3 bases from V and 6 bases from J, with 9 bases in between. Here the CDR3 reads CASSLGGTQPQHF. The CDR3 nucleotides are TGTGCCAGCAGTTTGGGGGGGACTCAGCCCCAGCATTTT.

V is TRBV7-9 and J is TRBJ1-1; D remains unclear. Trimming removed 6 bases from V and 1 base from J, with 12 bases in between. The CDR3 contains 14 residues. CDR1 is SEHNR and CDR2 is FQNEAQ in the germline V gene (reference sequence). This CDR3 is CASRQPGSNTEAFF. The CDR3 DNA reads as TGTGCCAGCAGGCAACCGGGGTCGAACACTGAAGCTTTCTTT.

This sequence joins TRBV7-2 and TRBJ1-6; perhaps TRBD1 as D (6 bases). CDR1 is SGHTA and CDR2 is FQGNSA in the germline V gene. Trimming left V 1 base short and J 7 bases short, with 11 bases between. The CDR3 has 15 amino acids. CDR3 sequence (DNA): TGTGCCAGCAGCTTAGTGCAGGGGAACAATTCACCCCTCCACTTT. Protein: CASSLVQGNNSPLHF.

This chain connects TRBV7-9 to TRBJ1-1, with TRBD1 matching over 7 bases. The CDR3 runs 16 residues. The J segment lost 2 bases and the V segment lost 2 bases, leaving 8 bases of the junction unmatched. The germline V gene encodes CDR1 SEHNR and CDR2 FQNEAQ (reference sequence). CDR3 region: CASSLPAGQINTEAFF. The CDR3 DNA reads TGTGCCAGCAGCTTACCCGCGGGACAGATAAACACTGAAGCTTTCTTT.

This rearrangement joins TRBV16 to TRBJ1-2; 8 nucleotides agree with TRBD1. The CDR3 covers 13 residues. CDR1 is KGHSY, CDR2 FQNENV, per germline. Losses at the gene ends were 4 bases for V and 7 bases for J; bases not matched to a gene: 5. The CDR3 region is CASSRQGASGYTF. Here the CDR3 DNA reads TGTGCCAGCAGCCGTCAGGGGGCAAGTGGCTACACCTTC.

The chain recombines TRBV6-6 with TRBJ2-7, with D tentatively TRBD1 (7 bases). V lost 2 bases to trimming and J lost 3 bases, with 17 bases between them. The CDR3 covers 16 residues. Looked up from germline, CDR1 is MNHNY and CDR2 is SVGAGI (reference sequence). The CDR3 spells CASSYAGGRGDYEQYF. CDR3 bases: TGTGCCAGCAGTTACGCAGGCGGCAGGGGGGACTACGAGCAGTACTTC.